The clone carrying this TCR beta chain was picked up many times. Its antigen is as yet unknown. Exclusion of patients followed from uncontrolled infection, other autoimmune disease, pregnancy or lactation. This specimen comes from a study of T cells in Graves' hyperthyroidism and ophthalmopathy. Findings and limits, study-wide: The model anticipated ophthalmopathy a median about 7.1 months pre-onset. Ophthalmopathy was distinguished from stable hyperthyroidism by 13 V-J signatures.

RNA transcripts yielded amplified TCR beta CDR3 regions. HTBI primers drove first-round RT-PCR of the TCR CDR3. MiXCR was run by TCRdb on the multiplex PCR reads, yielding one entry per CDR3 protein. The table shows about 350,000 distinct CDR3 sequences, with 15% to 20% occurring only once. This TCR came from a woman aged 18-29 years with Graves' hyperthyroidism. Sequencing was done on a sample of blood.

CDR3 in DNA: TGTGCCAGCAGTTTAGACCAAAGGGGCCACTATGGCTACACCTTC. It yields the protein CASSLDQRGHYGYTF. V usage is TRBV12-3 or TRBV12-4 and J usage is TRBJ1-2; the D gene is possibly TRBD1 (5 bases). The length of the CDR3 is 15 residues. The V end was cut by 1 base, the J end by 3 bases, with 12 bases between.